This TCR beta chain was obtained from a study of T cells in Graves' hyperthyroidism and ophthalmopathy. Study-wide points: In the blood, most expanded thyroid clonotypes above 0.001 appeared as well.

Calling Graves' hyperthyroidism stable meant ophthalmopathy did not progress within 18 months. The diagnoses drew upon clinical symptoms, serum thyroxine and TRAb, thyroid ultrasound and orbital computed tomography. TCR beta CDR3 region amplification was performed from RNA transcripts. A set of HTBI primers served as the primers for a first-round RT-PCR of the TCR CDR3. TCRdb re-derived calls from the multiplex PCR reads in MiXCR, one entry per CDR3 protein. The table has around 450,000 distinct CDR3 sequences, 15% to 17% seen once; the top ten hold over 7.5%. This clonotype appeared many times. The antigen is not known. The CDR3 extends over 14 amino acids. J gave up 5 bases and V 4 bases, and 6 bases lay outside the gene matches. Germline V gives CDR1 SQVTM, CDR2 ANQGSEA.

The TCR was taken from a woman aged 18-35 years with Graves' hyperthyroidism. The chain joins TRBV29-1 to TRBJ2-3; 10 bases are a match to TRBD2. Material: blood. CDR3 DNA sequence: TGCAGCGTTGGAAGCGGGAGGGCCGGAGATACGCAGTATTTT. It codes for CSVGSGRAGDTQYF.